One sample yielded the 4 T cell receptor beta chains listed below, sequenced in a study of blood T cell repertoires in COVID-19. The method was immunoSEQ multiplex PCR; TCRdb's version includes in-frame clones alone and lacks a portion of them. The data hold 200,000 to 250,000 clones, with about 91% observed a single time. The sample comprised PBMCs or T cells enriched from blood (not recorded which). The receptors derive from a woman between 25 and 40 years old with acute COVID-19.

The V and J genes are TRBV4-3 and TRBJ2-3; D is perhaps TRBD1 (5 bases). Germline values: CDR1 LGHNA, CDR2 YSLEER. The CDR3 length is 16 residues. With 0 bases removed from V and 6 bases from J, the gap between germline ends came to 16 bases. The CDR3 DNA sequence: TGCGCCAGCAGCCAAGATATTGAGGTGGGGCGGGATACGCAGTATTTT. Residues: CASSQDIEVGRDTQYF.

The chain recombines TRBV11-2 with TRBJ1-2; 8 bases match TRBD1. The germline gives CDR1 SGHAT, CDR2 FQNNGV. The CDR3 is 14 residues long. With V trimmed by 4 bases and J by 9 bases, 10 bases remained unmatched. CDR3 in amino acids: CASSYKAGGRSYTF. CDR3 nucleotide sequence: TGTGCCAGCAGCTACAAAGCAGGGGGCAGGAGCTACACCTTC.

This chain links TRBV2 with TRBJ1-1, with D uncertain. V lost 8 bases to trimming and J lost 3 bases, with 19 bases between them. CDR3 length equals 15 residues. Germline-derived CDR1 and CDR2 are SNHLY and FYNNEI. The CDR3, as DNA: TGTGCCAGCGTGTTCCGGGGTTTGGTGGACACTGAAGCTTTCTTT. This gives the protein CASVFRGLVDTEAFF.

This chain connects TRBV13 to TRBJ2-7, with D possibly TRBD1 on 5 matching bases. In germline, CDR1 is PRHDT, CDR2 FYEKMQ (reference sequence). The CDR3 covers 14 residues. Trimming took off 0 bases at V and 3 bases at J, with 9 bases between the two ends. The CDR3 DNA reads as TGTGCCAGCAGCTTAGGTTCAGACAGCTACGAGCAGTACTTC. Amino acid sequence: CASSLGSDSYEQYF.